These T cell receptor beta chains were read from a single sample in a study of technical replicates of blood from a handful of donors. This table comes from immunoSEQ multiplex PCR, and its TCRdb copy is limited to in-frame clones, with some not included. The sample consists of about 13,000 clones, approximately 83% of them appearing once. The specimen was PBMCs. The source is a human donor in good health. Each CDR3 is given with its conserved first and last residue. The order of the fields is J gene, clone size, V gene, D gene, CDR3 DNA, CDR3 protein. D genes are given only for firm matches. For some rows the clone size is stated as once, few or many, or as a class when expanded; others skip it.

>TRBJ2-7|NA|TRBV10-3|TRBD1
TGTGCCAGCAGACAGGGGGGGGCGAACGAGCAGTACTTC
CASRQGGANEQYF
>TRBJ2-7|NA|TRBV30|TRBD1
TGTGCCTGGAGTATCACCGACAGGGGGCGGTACGAGCAGTACTTC
CAWSITDRGRYEQYF
>TRBJ2-2|NA|TRBV5-1|NA
TGCGCCAGCAGCTTGGGTGGCCAGAACACCGGGGAGCTGTTTTTT
CASSLGGQNTGELFF
>TRBJ2-7|NA|TRBV10-2|TRBD2
TGCGCCAGCAGTGAGACTAGCGGCTACGAGCAGTACTTC
CASSETSGYEQYF
>TRBJ2-3|few|TRBV4-2|TRBD2
TGTGCCAGCAGCCAAGATCTAGCGGGAGGCACAGATACGCAGTATTTT
CASSQDLAGGTDTQYF
>TRBJ2-1|NA|TRBV19|NA
TGTGCCAGTAGCCAACTCCCGAGCTCCTACAATGAGCAGTTCTTC
CASSQLPSSYNEQFF
>TRBJ1-5|NA|TRBV30|NA
TGTGCCTGGACTACGGGGGTTAGCAATCAGCCCCAGCATTTT
CAWTTGVSNQPQHF
>TRBJ1-1|NA|TRBV2|NA
TGTGCCAGCACCGCAGGGCTGGGCACTGAAGCTTTCTTT
CASTAGLGTEAFF
>TRBJ2-7|NA|TRBV5-6|TRBD2
TGTGCCAGCAGGGGACGGGGGGACGAGCAGTACTTC
CASRGRGDEQYF
>TRBJ2-7|NA|TRBV7-9|TRBD1
TGTGCCAGCACCGCTTGGACAGGGAGGTCCTACGAGCAGTACTTC
CASTAWTGRSYEQYF
>TRBJ1-1|NA|TRBV6-5|NA
TGTGCCAGCAGTTACTCCGGCCAGGGGTTAGAAGCTTTCTTT
CASSYSGQGLEAFF
>TRBJ2-3|NA|TRBV10-1|NA
TGCGCCAGCAGTGAGATCAGGACACAGACAGATACGCAGTATTTT
CASSEIRTQTDTQYF
>TRBJ2-3|NA|TRBV5-1|NA
TGCGCCAGCAGCTTTCGGGGGAGTTGGGATACGCAGTATTTT
CASSFRGSWDTQYF
>TRBJ2-7|NA|TRBV2|TRBD1
TGTGCCAGCATGGGGACAGGGGTGAACGAGCAGTACTTC
CASMGTGVNEQYF
>TRBJ2-7|NA|TRBV6-6|TRBD1
TGTGCCAGCAGTTGGGGACAGGGGAATGTCTACGAGCAGTACTTC
CASSWGQGNVYEQYF
>TRBJ1-4|few|TRBV27|TRBD1
TGTGCCAGCAGTGGCGCCCGGACAGGGGGCCTTGAAAAACTGTTTTTT
CASSGARTGGLEKLFF
>TRBJ2-7|NA|TRBV19|NA
TGTGCCAGTAGTATAGTCCCGGACAGCCACGAGCAGTACTTC
CASSIVPDSHEQYF
>TRBJ2-3|NA|TRBV10-3|TRBD2
TGTGCCATCAGTGTGTCCGTAGCGGGAGGCACAGATACGCAGTATTTT
CAISVSVAGGTDTQYF
>TRBJ2-7|NA|TRBV19|TRBD1
TGTGCCAGTAGTTCACCCCCCGGGACAGGGCGATGGGAGCAGTACTTC
CASSSPPGTGRWEQYF
>TRBJ2-7|once|TRBV4-1|TRBD2
TGCGCCAGCAGCCAAGGCCCCAAGGCGCGGGAGGACTCCTACGAGCAGTACTTC
CASSQGPKAREDSYEQYF
>TRBJ2-3|NA|TRBV9|TRBD2
TGTGCCAGCAGCGTAGCTAGCGGGGGACTGGCAGATACGCAGTATTTT
CASSVASGGLADTQYF
>TRBJ2-5|NA|TRBV11-1|NA
TGTGCCAGCAGCCCCGGTACGCGCCAAGAGACCCAGTACTTC
CASSPGTRQETQYF
>TRBJ1-1|NA|TRBV13|NA
TGTGCCAGCAGCTTGACAGATGACACTGAAGCTTTCTTT
CASSLTDDTEAFF
>TRBJ2-7|NA|TRBV9|NA
TGTGCCAGCAGCGTAAGGGAACAGGTGTTAGGCAACTACGAGCAGTACTTC
CASSVREQVLGNYEQYF
>TRBJ2-5|NA|TRBV7-2|TRBD1
TGTGCCAGCAGCTTAGCTCCCCAGGGGGCGCGGTCCCAAGAGACCCAGTACTTC
CASSLAPQGARSQETQYF
>TRBJ2-7|NA|TRBV4-2|NA
TGTGCCAGCAGCCAAGATCCAGGGGACTACGAGCAGTACTTC
CASSQDPGDYEQYF
>TRBJ2-3|once|TRBV5-1|NA
TGCGCCAGCAGCTCGGGGGACTCTTCAGATACGCAGTATTTT
CASSSGDSSDTQYF
>TRBJ2-3|NA|TRBV6-4|NA
TGTGCCAGCAGTGACTCTGCCGGGGGTACGCAGTATTTT
CASSDSAGGTQYF
>TRBJ2-1|once|TRBV15|NA
TGTGCCACCAGCAGACTCTCGGGACACGATAACAATGAGCAGTTCTTC
CATSRLSGHDNNEQFF
>TRBJ2-7|NA|TRBV14|NA
TGTGCCAGCAGCGCAGGGCTCTTACGCGGGGGCACCTACGAGCAGTACTTC
CASSAGLLRGGTYEQYF
>TRBJ2-3|NA|TRBV27|TRBD1
TGTGCCAGCAGTTTCTTCGACAGGGTGAGCACAGATACGCAGTATTTT
CASSFFDRVSTDTQYF
>TRBJ2-1|NA|TRBV4-2|NA
TGTGCCAGCAGCCGGGACTTCTACAATGAGCAGTTCTTC
CASSRDFYNEQFF
>TRBJ1-3|NA|TRBV7-2|NA
TGTGCCAGCAGCTCCGTGGTAGACACCATATATTTT
CASSSVVDTIYF
>TRBJ1-2|NA|TRBV18|NA
TGTGCCAGCTCACTGAATCAGGACATCCGGGAGTATGGCTACACCTTC
CASSLNQDIREYGYTF
>TRBJ2-7|NA|TRBV7-2|TRBD1
TGTGCCAGCAGCCCCGGGAGGACAGGGGTCTACGAGCAGTACTTC
CASSPGRTGVYEQYF
>TRBJ2-5|NA|TRBV2|NA
TGTGCCAGCAGGCGGGGCGGCCAAGAGACCCAGTACTTC
CASRRGGQETQYF
>TRBJ2-5|NA|TRBV11-2|NA
TGTGCCAGCAGCTCCCGGGTGGGAGAGACCCAGTACTTC
CASSSRVGETQYF
>TRBJ1-3|NA|TRBV19|TRBD1
TGTGCCAGTAGCGGACAGGCCCTCTCTGGAAACACCATATATTTT
CASSGQALSGNTIYF
>TRBJ2-5|NA|TRBV5-1|NA
TGCGCCAGCAGCCCAGGGGCTGGAAACACAGGGGAGACCCAGTACTTC
CASSPGAGNTGETQYF
>TRBJ1-1|few|TRBV14|NA
TGTGCCAGCAGCCCGTACACTGAAGCTTTCTTT
CASSPYTEAFF
>TRBJ1-5|NA|TRBV19|TRBD1
TGTGCCAGCAGTGGGACAGGGGGTAGTCAGCCCCAGCATTTT
CASSGTGGSQPQHF
>TRBJ1-5|NA|TRBV29-1|TRBD1
TGCAGCGCGGGACAGGGAGTAGATCAGCCCCAGCATTTT
CSAGQGVDQPQHF
>TRBJ1-1|NA|TRBV6-6|NA
TGTGCCAGCAGTTACCAGACAGAGAACACTGAAGCTTTCTTT
CASSYQTENTEAFF
>TRBJ2-1|NA|TRBV11-1|TRBD2
TGTGCCAGCAGCTTAGCCGGGACTAGCGGGTGGGATGAGCAGTTCTTC
CASSLAGTSGWDEQFF
>TRBJ1-5|NA|TRBV10-3|TRBD1
TGTGCCATCGCGCAGGGGGAGGCGGGTCAGCCCCAGCATTTT
CAIAQGEAGQPQHF
>TRBJ1-2|NA|TRBV27|TRBD1
TGTGCCAGCAGTCCCGATCCGGGACAGGGGGCATCCTATGGCTACACCTTC
CASSPDPGQGASYGYTF